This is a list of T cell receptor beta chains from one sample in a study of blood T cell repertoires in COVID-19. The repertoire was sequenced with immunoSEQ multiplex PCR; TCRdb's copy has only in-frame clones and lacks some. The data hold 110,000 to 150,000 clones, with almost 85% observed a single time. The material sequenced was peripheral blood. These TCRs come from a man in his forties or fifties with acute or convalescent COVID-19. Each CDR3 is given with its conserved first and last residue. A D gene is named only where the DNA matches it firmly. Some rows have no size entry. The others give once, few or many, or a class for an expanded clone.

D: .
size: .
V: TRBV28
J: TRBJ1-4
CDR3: CASSFAGANEKLFF
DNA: TGTGCCAGCAGTTTCGCGGGGGCTAATGAAAAACTGTTTTTT

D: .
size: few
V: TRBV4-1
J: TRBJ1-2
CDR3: CASSRSEQGRDGYTF
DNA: TGCGCCAGCAGCCGGTCTGAACAGGGACGTGATGGCTACACCTTC

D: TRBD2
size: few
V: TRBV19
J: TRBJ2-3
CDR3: CASSIRRLAGGSTDTQYF
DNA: TGTGCCAGTAGTATACGCCGGCTAGCGGGAGGCAGCACAGATACGCAGTATTTT

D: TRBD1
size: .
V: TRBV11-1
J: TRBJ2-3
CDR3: CASSRDRGRTDTQYF
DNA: TGTGCCAGCAGCAGGGACAGGGGGCGTACAGATACGCAGTATTTT

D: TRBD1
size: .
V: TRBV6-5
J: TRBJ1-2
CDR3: CASSYSEGTVNYGYTF
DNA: TGTGCCAGCAGTTACTCGGAGGGGACAGTTAACTATGGCTACACCTTC

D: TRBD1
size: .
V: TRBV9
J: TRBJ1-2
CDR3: CASSTKTGNYGYTF
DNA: TGTGCCAGCAGCACCAAGACAGGGAACTATGGCTACACCTTC

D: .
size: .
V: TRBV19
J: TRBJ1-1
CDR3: CASSIGYTEAFF
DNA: TGTGCCAGTAGTATTGGCTACACTGAAGCTTTCTTT

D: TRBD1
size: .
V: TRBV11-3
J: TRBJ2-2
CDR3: CASSGRGLNTGELFF
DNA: TGTGCCAGCAGTGGTAGGGGGCTAAACACCGGGGAGCTGTTTTTT

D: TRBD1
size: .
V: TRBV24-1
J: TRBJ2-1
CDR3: CATSEDRGQGYNEQFF
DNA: TGTGCCACCAGTGAGGACAGGGGGCAGGGCTACAATGAGCAGTTCTTC

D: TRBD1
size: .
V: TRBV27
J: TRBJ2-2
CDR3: CASKKSGGSNTGELFF
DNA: TGTGCCAGCAAAAAATCAGGGGGTTCGAACACCGGGGAGCTGTTTTTT

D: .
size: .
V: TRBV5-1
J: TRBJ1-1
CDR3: CASSLNEATEAFF
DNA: TGCGCCAGCAGCTTGAACGAGGCAACTGAAGCTTTCTTT

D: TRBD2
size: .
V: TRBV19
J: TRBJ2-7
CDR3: CASSIVGGSSYEQYF
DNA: TGTGCCAGTAGTATAGTGGGCGGGAGCTCCTACGAGCAGTACTTC

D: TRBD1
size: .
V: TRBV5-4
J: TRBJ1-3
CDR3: CASSTDRAENTIYF
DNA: TGTGCCAGCAGCACCGACAGGGCAGAAAACACCATATATTTT

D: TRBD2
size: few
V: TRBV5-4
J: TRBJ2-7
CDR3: CASSLGTRDYEQYF
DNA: TGTGCCAGCAGCCTCGGGACTAGGGACTACGAGCAGTACTTC

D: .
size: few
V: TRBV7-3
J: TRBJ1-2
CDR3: CASSLRRGIGYTF
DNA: TGTGCCAGCAGCTTAAGAAGGGGAATTGGCTACACCTTC

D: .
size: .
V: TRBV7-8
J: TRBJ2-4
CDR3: CASSLASGTLAKNIQYF
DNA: TGTGCCAGCAGCTTAGCGTCGGGGACACTAGCCAAAAACATTCAGTACTTC

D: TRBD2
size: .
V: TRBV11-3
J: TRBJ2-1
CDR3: CASSLDTGRLYNEQFF
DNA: TGTGCCAGCAGCTTAGATACCGGGAGGCTTTACAATGAGCAGTTCTTC

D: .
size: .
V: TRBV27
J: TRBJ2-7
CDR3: CASSFNRNEQYF
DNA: TGTGCCAGCAGTTTTAATCGTAACGAGCAGTACTTC

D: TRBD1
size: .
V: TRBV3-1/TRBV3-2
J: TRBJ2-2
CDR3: CASSSDRGATGELFF
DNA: TGTGCCAGCAGCTCGGACAGGGGCGCGACCGGGGAGCTGTTTTTT

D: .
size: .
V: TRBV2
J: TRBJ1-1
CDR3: CASSPQKLNTEAFF
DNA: TGTGCCAGCAGTCCTCAGAAGTTGAACACTGAAGCTTTCTTT

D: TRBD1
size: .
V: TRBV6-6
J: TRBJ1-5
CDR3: CASSSGQGIPQPQHF
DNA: TGTGCCAGCAGTTCCGGACAGGGGATTCCTCAGCCCCAGCATTTT

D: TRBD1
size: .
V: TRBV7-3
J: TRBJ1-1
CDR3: CASSLSGTGATEAFF
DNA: TGTGCCAGCAGCCTCTCCGGGACAGGGGCCACTGAAGCTTTCTTT

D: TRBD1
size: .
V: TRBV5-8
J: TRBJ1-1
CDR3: CASRYGTVTMNTEAFF
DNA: TGTGCCAGCAGGTATGGGACAGTTACTATGAACACTGAAGCTTTCTTT

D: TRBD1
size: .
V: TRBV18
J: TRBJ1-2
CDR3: CASSPEGTGLYGYTF
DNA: TGTGCCAGCTCACCAGAAGGGACAGGGCTCTATGGCTACACCTTC

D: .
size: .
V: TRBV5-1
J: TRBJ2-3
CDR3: CASSLAAGSTDTQYF
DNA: TGCGCCAGCAGCTTGGCGGCAGGAAGCACAGATACGCAGTATTTT

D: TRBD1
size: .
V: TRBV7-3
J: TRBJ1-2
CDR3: CASSSGTGSNYGYTF
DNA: TGTGCCAGCAGCTCCGGGACAGGGAGTAACTATGGCTACACCTTC

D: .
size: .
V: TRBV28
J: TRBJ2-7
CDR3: CASTARVPHEQYF
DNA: TGTGCCAGCACCGCCCGGGTTCCCCACGAGCAGTACTTC

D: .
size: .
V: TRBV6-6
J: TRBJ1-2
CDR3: CASSYIGASYGYTF
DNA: TGTGCCAGCAGTTATATTGGAGCCTCCTATGGCTACACCTTC

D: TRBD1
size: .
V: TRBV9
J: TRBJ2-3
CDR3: CASSGGTGVSTDTQYF
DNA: TGTGCCAGCAGCGGCGGGACAGGGGTTAGCACAGATACGCAGTATTTT